The present TCR beta chain was sequenced within a study of cytomegalovirus exposure and HLA in healthy donors. General study results and limits: Owing to their indistinguishability, certain V segments, notably TRBV6-2 and TRBV6-3, were excluded.

As for this clone: The antigen remains undetermined.

PCR amplification relied on 60 Vbeta primers (plus 13 Jbeta primers). Repertoires were generated with immunoSEQ multiplex PCR, while TCRdb's copy carries only in-frame clones and drops some. The sample holds 150,000 to 200,000 clones, around 80% seen once. Germline CDR1 SGHNT, CDR2 YENEEA. The CDR3 covers 15 residues. With 5 bases removed from V and 0 bases from J, the gap between germline ends came to 11 bases. Sequenced sample: PBMCs. This chain uses TRBV11-3 with TRBJ2-1, with D unresolved. The clonotype originates from a woman aged 50 to 65 in good health and CMV-seronegative. The DNA of the CDR3 is TGTGCCAGCAGCCTCGTACCTAACTCCTACAATGAGCAGTTCTTC. Protein product: CASSLVPNSYNEQFF. Variable domain in full (rest from reference TRBV11-3 and TRBJ2-1): EAGVVQSPRYKIIEKKQPVAFWCNPISGHNTLYWYLQNLGQGPELLIRYENEEAVDDSQLPKDRFSAERLKGVDSTLKIQPAELGDSAVYLCASSLVPNSYNEQFFGPGTRLTVL.